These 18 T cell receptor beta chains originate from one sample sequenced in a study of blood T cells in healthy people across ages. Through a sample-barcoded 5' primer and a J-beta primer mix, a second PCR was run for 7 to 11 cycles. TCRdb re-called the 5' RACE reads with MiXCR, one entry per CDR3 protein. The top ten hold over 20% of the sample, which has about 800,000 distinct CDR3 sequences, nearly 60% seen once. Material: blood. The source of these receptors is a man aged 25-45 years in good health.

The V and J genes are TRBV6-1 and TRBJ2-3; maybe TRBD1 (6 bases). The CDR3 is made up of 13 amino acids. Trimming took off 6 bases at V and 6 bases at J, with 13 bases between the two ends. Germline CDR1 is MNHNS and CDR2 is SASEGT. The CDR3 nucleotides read TGTGCCAGCAGGCAACAGGGAATCGATACGCAGTATTTT. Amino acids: CASRQQGIDTQYF.

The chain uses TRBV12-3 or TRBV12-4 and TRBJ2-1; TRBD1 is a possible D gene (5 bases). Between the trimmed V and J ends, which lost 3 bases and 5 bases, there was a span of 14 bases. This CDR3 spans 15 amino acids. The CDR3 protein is CASSFHTADNNEQFF. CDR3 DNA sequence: TGTGCCAGCAGTTTCCATACCGCGGACAACAATGAGCAGTTCTTC.

CDR3 region: CASSLTLAGSNDEQYF. The CDR3 coding sequence is TGCGCCAGCAGCTTGACACTAGCGGGATCCAATGATGAGCAGTACTTC. The chain uses TRBV5-1 and TRBJ2-5; 10 bases are a match to TRBD2. The CDR3 consists of 16 residues. CDR1 is SGHRS, CDR2 YFSETQ, per germline. Trimming cost V 1 base and J 11 bases; bases outside gene matches: 14.

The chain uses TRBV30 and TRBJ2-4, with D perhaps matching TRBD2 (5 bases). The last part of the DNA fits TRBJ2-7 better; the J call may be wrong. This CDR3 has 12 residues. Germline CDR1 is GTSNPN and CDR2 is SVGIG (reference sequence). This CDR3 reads CAWSGRTYEQYF. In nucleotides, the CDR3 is TGTGCCTGGAGTGGGAGGACCTACGAGCAGTACTTC.

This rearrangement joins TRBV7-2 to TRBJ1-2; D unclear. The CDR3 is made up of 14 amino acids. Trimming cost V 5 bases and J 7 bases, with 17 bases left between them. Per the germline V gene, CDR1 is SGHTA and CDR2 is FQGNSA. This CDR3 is CASSVNSGTSGYTF. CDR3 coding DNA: TGTGCCAGCAGCGTCAACTCAGGAACGTCTGGCTACACCTTC.

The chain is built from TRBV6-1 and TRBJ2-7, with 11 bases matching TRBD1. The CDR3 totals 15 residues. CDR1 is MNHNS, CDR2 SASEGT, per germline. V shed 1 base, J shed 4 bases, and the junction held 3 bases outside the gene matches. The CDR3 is CASSEVGTGGYEQYF. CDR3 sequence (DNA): TGTGCCAGCAGTGAAGTGGGGACAGGGGGGTACGAGCAGTACTTC.

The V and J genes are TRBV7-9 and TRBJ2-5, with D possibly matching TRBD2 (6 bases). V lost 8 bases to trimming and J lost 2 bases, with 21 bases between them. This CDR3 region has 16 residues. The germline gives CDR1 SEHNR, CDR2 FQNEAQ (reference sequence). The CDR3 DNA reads TGTGCCAGCGCCCCGCCCCTAGCGCCTCAGCAAGAGACCCAGTACTTC. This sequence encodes CASAPPLAPQQETQYF.

The CDR3 region has the DNA TGTGCCAGTAGTCCAACAGGGGGGCAGCCCCAGCATTTT. This encodes CASSPTGGQPQHF. The chain is built from TRBV19 and TRBJ1-5; 8 bases are shared with TRBD1. V lost 5 bases to trimming and J lost 7 bases; unmatched junction nucleotides: 4. Germline V CDR1 and CDR2: LNHDA, SQIVND (reference sequence). This CDR3 is built from 13 residues.

CDR3 region: CASSLQRAEPACEQYF. CDR3 nucleotide sequence: TGTGCCAGCAGCCTTCAAAGGGCGGAGCCGGCCTGCGAGCAGTACTTC. The chain has TRBV7-2 and TRBJ2-4; D not certain. Judging by the DNA end, TRBJ2-7 fits better; the J call may be wrong. There are 16 residues in the CDR3. The V gene's germline CDR1 is SGHTA and CDR2 FQGNSA.

The CDR3 sequence is CASSVGQYTEAFF. CDR3 DNA sequence: TGTGCCAGCAGCGTAGGTCAGTACACTGAAGCTTTCTTT. The gene calls are TRBV9 and TRBJ1-1, with D unclear. There are 13 residues in the CDR3. Per the germline V gene, CDR1 is SGDLS and CDR2 is YYNGEE. V lost 0 bases and J 3 bases, leaving 6 bases between the germline ends.

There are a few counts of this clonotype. The CDR3 protein is CASSLFAGGSYEQYF. The CDR3 coding sequence is TGTGCCAGCAGTTTATTCGCGGGAGGGTCCTACGAGCAGTACTTC. This chain links TRBV27 with TRBJ2-7, with 9 bases identical to TRBD2. From germline, CDR1 is MNHEY and CDR2 SMNVEV (reference sequence). V lost 1 base and J lost 1; bases outside the gene matches: 2. This CDR3 comprises 15 residues.

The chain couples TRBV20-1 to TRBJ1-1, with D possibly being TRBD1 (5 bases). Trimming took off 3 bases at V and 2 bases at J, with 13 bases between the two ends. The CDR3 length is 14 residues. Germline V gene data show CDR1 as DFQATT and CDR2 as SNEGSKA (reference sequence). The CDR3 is CSARRGDFNTEAFF. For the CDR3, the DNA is TGCAGTGCTAGGAGAGGGGACTTCAACACTGAAGCTTTCTTT.

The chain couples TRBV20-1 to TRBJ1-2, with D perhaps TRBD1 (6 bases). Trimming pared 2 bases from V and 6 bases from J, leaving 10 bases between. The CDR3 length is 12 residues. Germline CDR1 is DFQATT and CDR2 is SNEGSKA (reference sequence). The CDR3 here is CSARTGGHGYTF. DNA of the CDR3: TGCAGTGCTAGAACGGGGGGGCATGGCTACACCTTC.

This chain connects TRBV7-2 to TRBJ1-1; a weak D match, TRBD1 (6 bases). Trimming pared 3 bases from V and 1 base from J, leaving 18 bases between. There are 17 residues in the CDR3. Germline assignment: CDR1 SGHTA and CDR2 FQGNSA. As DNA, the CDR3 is TGTGCCAGCAGCTTGTATGTTACGGGACACCCGAACACTGAAGCTTTCTTT. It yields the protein CASSLYVTGHPNTEAFF.

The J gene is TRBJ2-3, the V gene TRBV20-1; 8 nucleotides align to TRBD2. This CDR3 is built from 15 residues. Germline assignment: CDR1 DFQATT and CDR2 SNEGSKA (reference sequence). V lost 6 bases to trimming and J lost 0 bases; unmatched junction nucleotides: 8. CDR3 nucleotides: TGCAGTGCCCACCCGGGGGGGCGGAGCACAGATACGCAGTATTTT. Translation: CSAHPGGRSTDTQYF.

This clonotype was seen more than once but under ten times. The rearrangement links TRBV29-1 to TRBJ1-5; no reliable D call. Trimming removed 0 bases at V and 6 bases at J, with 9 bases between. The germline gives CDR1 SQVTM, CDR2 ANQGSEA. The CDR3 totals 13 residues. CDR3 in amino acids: CSVEDQVGQPQHF. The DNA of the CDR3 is TGCAGCGTTGAAGACCAAGTTGGTCAGCCCCAGCATTTT.

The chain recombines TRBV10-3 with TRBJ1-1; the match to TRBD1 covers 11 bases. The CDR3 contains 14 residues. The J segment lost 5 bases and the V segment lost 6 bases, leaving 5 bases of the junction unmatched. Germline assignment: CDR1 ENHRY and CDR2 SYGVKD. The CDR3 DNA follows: TGTGCCATCAGCAAGGACAGGGGGCAAACTGAAGCTTTCTTT. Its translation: CAISKDRGQTEAFF.

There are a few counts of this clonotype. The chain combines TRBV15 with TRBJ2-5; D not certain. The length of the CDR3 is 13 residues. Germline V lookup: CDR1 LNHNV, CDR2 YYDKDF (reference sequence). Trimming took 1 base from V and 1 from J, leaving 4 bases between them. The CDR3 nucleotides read TGTGCCACCAGCAGAGGTGCCCAAGAGACCCAGTACTTC. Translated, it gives CATSRGAQETQYF.